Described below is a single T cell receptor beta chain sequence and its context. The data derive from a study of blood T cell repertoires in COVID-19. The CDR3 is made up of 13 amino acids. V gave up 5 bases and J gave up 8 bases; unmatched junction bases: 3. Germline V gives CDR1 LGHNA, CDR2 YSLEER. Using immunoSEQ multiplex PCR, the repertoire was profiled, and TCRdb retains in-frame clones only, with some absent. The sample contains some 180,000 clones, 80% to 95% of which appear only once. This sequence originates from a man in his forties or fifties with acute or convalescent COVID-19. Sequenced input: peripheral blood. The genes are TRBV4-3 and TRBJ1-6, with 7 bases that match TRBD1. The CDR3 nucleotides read TGCGCCAGCAGCGGAACAGGGGATTCACCCCTCCACTTT. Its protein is CASSGTGDSPLHF.